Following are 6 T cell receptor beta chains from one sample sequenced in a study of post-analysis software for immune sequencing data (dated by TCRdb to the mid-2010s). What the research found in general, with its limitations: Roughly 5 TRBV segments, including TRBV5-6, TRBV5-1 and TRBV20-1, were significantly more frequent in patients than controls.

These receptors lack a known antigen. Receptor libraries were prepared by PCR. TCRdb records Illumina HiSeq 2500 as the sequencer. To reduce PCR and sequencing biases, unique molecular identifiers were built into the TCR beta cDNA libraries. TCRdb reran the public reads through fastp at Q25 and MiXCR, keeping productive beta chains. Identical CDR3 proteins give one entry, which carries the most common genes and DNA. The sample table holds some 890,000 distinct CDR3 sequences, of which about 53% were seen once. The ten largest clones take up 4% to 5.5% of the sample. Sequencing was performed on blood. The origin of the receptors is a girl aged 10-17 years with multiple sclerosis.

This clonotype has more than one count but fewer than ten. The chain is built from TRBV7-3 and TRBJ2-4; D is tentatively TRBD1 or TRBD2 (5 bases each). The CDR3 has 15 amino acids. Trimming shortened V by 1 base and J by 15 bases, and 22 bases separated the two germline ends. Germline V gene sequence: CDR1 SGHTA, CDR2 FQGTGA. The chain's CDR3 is CASSLRGTDLYERYF. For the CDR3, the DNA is TGTGCCAGCAGCTTAAGGGGGACGGATCTCTACGAGCGGTACTTC. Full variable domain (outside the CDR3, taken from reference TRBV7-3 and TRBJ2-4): GAGVSQTPSNKVTEKGKYVELRCDPISGHTALYWYRQSLGQGPEFLIYFQGTGAADDSGLPNDRFFAVRPEGSVSTLKIQRTERGDSAVYLCASSLRGTDLYERYFGAGTRLSVL.

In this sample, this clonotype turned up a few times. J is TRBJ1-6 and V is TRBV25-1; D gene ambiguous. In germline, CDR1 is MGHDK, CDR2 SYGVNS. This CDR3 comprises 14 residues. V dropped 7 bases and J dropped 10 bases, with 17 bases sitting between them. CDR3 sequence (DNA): TGTGCCAGCAATAGAGAGGGAGTTGGCTCACCCCTCCACTTT. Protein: CASNREGVGSPLHF. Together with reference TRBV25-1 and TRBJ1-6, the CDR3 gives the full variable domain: EADIYQTPRYLVIGTGKKITLECSQTMGHDKMYWYQQDPGMELHLIHYSYGVNSTEKGDLSSESTVSRIRTEHFPLTLESARPSHTSQYLCASNREGVGSPLHFGNGTRLTVT.

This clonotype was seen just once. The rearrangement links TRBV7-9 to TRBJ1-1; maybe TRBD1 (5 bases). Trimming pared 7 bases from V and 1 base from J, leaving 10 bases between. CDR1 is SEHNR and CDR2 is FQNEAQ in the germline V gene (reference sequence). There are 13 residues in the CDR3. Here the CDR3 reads CASTRQKNTEAFF. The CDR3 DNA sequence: TGTGCCAGCACCCGACAGAAGAACACTGAAGCTTTCTTT.

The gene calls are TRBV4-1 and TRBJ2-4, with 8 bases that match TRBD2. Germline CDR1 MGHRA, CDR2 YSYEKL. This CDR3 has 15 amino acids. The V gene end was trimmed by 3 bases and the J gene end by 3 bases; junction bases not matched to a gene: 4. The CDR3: CASSQLGLGKNIQYF. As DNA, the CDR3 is TGCGCCAGCAGCCAGCTGGGACTAGGCAAAAACATTCAGTACTTC.

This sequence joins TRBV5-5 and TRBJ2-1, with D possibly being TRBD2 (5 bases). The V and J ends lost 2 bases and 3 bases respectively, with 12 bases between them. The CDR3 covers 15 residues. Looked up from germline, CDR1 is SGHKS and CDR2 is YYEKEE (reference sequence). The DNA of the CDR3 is TGTGCCAGCAGCTTCTGGAGCGGCAACTACAATGAGCAGTTCTTC. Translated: CASSFWSGNYNEQFF.

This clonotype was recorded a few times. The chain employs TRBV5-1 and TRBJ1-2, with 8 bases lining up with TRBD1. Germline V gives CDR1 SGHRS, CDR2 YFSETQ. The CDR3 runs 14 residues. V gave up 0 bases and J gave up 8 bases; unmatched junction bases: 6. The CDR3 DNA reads TGCGCCAGCAGCTTGGTGGGGGACAGGACCGGCTACACCTTC. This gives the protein CASSLVGDRTGYTF.